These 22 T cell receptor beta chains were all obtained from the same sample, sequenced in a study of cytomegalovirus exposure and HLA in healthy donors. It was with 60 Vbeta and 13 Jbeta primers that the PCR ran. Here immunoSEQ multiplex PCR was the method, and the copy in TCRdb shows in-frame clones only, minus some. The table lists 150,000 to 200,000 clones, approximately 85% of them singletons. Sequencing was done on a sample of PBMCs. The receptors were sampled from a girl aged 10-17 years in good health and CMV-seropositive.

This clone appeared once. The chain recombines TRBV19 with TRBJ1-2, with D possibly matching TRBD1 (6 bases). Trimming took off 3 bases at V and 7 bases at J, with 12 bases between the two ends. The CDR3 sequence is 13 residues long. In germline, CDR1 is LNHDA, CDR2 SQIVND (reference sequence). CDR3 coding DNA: TGTGCCAGTAGTATGGGGGCCTCGCGTGGCTACACCTTC. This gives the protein CASSMGASRGYTF.

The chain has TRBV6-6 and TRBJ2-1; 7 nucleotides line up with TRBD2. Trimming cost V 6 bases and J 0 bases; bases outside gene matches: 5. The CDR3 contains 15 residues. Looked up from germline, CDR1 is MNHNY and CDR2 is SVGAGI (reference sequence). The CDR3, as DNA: TGTGCCAGCAGGTGGGGGGGGAGCTCCTACAATGAGCAGTTCTTC. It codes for CASRWGGSSYNEQFF.

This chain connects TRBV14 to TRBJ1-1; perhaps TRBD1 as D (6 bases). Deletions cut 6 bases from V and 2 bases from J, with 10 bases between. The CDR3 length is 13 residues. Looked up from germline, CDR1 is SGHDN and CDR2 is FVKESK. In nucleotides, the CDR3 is TGTGCCAGCAGTCGGACAGCCAACACTGAAGCTTTCTTT. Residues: CASSRTANTEAFF.

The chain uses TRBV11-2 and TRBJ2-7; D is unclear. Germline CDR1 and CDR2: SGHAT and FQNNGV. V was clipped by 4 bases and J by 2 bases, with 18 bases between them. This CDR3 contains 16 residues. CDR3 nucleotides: TGTGCCAGCAGCTCCCCAGGCGCAAAGAGACCCTACGAGCAGTACTTC. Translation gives CASSSPGAKRPYEQYF.

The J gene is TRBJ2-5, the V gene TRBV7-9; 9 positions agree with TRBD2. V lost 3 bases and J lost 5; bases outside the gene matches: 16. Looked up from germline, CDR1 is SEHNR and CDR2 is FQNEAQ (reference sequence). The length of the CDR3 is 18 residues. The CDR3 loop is CASSFSAGLAGVGETQYF. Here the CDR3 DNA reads TGTGCCAGCAGCTTTAGTGCCGGTTTAGCGGGGGTTGGGGAGACCCAGTACTTC. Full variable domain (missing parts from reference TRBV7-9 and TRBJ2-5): DTGVSQNPRHKITKRGQNVTFRCDPISEHNRLYWYRQTLGQGPEFLTYFQNEAQLEKSRLLSDRFSAERPKGSFSTLEIQRTEQGDSAMYLCASSFSAGLAGVGETQYFGPGTRLLVL.

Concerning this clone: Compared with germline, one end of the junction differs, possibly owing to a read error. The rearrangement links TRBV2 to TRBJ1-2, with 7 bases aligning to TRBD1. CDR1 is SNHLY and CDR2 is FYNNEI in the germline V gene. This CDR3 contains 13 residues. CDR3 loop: CASTRDLRDSSWF. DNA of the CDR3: TGTGCCAGCACGAGAGACCTCCGGGACAGCTCCTGGTTC.

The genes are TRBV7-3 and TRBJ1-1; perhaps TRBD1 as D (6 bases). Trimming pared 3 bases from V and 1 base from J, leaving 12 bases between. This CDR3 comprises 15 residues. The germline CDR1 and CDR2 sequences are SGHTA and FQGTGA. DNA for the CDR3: TGTGCCAGCAGCTTCGGACAGCTACAGAACACTGAAGCTTTCTTT. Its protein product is CASSFGQLQNTEAFF. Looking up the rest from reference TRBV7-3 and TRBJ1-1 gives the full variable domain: GAGVSQTPSNKVTEKGKYVELRCDPISGHTALYWYRQSLGQGPEFLIYFQGTGAADDSGLPNDRFFAVRPEGSVSTLKIQRTERGDSAVYLCASSFGQLQNTEAFFGQGTRLTVV.

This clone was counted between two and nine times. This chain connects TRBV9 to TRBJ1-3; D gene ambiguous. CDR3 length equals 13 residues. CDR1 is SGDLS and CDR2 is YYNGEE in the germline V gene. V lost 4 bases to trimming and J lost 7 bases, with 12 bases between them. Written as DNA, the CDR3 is TGTGCCAGCAGCCCCGGGAAAGACAACACCATATATTTT. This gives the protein CASSPGKDNTIYF.

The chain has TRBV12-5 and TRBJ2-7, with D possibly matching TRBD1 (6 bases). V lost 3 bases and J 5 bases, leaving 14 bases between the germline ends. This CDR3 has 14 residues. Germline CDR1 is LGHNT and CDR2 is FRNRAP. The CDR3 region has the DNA TGTGCTAGTGGTTTAGGGACATTTAGGGACGAGCAGTACTTC. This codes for CASGLGTFRDEQYF.

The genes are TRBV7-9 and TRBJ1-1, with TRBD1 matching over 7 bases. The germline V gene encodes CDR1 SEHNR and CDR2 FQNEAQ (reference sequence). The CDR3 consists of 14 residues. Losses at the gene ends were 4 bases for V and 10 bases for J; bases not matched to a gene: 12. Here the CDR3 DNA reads TGTGCCAGCAGCTCCCAGGGGGTTATCTCGGGAGCTTTCTTT. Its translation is CASSSQGVISGAFF. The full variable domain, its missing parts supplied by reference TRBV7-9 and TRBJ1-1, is DTGVSQNPRHKITKRGQNVTFRCDPISEHNRLYWYRQTLGQGPEFLTYFQNEAQLEKSRLLSDRFSAERPKGSFSTLEIQRTEQGDSAMYLCASSSQGVISGAFFGQGTRLTVV.

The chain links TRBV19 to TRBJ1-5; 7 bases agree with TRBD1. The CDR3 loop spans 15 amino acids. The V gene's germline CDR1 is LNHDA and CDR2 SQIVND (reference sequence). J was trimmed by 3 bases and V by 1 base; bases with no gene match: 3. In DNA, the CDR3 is TGTGCCAGTAGTATAGTACAGGGGTTCAATCAGCCCCAGCATTTT. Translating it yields CASSIVQGFNQPQHF.

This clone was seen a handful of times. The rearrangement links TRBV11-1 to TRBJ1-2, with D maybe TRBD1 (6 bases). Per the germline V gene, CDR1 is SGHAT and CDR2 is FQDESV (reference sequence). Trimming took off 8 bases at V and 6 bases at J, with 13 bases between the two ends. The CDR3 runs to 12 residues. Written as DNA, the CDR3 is TGTGCCAGCGGACCTCGACAGGATGGCTACACCTTC. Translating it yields CASGPRQDGYTF.

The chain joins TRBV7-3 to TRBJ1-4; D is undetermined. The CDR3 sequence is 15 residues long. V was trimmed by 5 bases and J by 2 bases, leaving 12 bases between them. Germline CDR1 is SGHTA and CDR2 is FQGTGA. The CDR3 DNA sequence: TGTGCCAGCAGCCCCGGGCCGGGGACTAATGAAAAACTGTTTTTT. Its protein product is CASSPGPGTNEKLFF.

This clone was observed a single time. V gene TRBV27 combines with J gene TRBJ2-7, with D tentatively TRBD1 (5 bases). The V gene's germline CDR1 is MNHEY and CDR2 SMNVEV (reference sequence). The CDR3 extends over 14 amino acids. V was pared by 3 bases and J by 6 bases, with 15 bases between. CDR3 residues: CASSFLQANAEQYF. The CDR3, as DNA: TGTGCCAGCAGTTTTCTACAGGCGAACGCCGAGCAGTACTTC.

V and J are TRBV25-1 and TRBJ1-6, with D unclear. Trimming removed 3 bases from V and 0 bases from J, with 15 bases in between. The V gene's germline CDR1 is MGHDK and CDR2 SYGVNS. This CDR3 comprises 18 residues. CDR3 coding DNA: TGTGCCAGCAGTGATCCGAGGGCCGCGAGCTCCTATAATTCACCCCTCCACTTT. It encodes CASSDPRAASSYNSPLHF. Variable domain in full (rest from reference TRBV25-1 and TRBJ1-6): EADIYQTPRYLVIGTGKKITLECSQTMGHDKMYWYQQDPGMELHLIHYSYGVNSTEKGDLSSESTVSRIRTEHFPLTLESARPSHTSQYLCASSDPRAASSYNSPLHFGNGTRLTVT.

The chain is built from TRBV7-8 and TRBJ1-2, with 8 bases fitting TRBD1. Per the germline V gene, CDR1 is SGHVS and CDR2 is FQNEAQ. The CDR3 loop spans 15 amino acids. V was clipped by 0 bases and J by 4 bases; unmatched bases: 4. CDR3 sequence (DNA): TGTGCCAGCAGCTTAGCGCTAACAGGGGGCTATGGCTACACCTTC. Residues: CASSLALTGGYGYTF.

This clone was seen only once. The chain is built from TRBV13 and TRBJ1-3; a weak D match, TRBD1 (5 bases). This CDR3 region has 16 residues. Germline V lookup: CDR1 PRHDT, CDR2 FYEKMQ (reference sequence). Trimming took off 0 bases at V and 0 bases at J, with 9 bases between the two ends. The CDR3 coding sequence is TGTGCCAGCAGCTTAGGCAGGGCCTTCTCTGGAAACACCATATATTTT. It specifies CASSLGRAFSGNTIYF.

In nucleotides, the CDR3 is TGTGCCAGCAGCTCCTTCGTCTCTGGAAACACCATATATTTT. Encoded protein: CASSSFVSGNTIYF. V and J are TRBV7-9 and TRBJ1-3; D remains unclear. The CDR3 totals 14 residues. Between the trimmed V and J ends, which lost 4 bases and 0 bases, there was a span of 7 bases. Germline V gene lookup returns CDR1 SEHNR and CDR2 FQNEAQ (reference sequence).

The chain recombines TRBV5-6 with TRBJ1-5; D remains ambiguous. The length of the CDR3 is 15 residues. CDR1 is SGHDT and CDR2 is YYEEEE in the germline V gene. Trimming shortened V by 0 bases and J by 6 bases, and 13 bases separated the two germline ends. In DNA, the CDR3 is TGTGCCAGCAGCTTGGCCGGCAGGTTAGTTCAGCCCCAGCATTTT. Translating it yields CASSLAGRLVQPQHF. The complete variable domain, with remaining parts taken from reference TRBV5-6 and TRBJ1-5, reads DAGVTQSPTHLIKTRGQQVTLRCSPKSGHDTVSWYQQALGQGPQFIFQYYEEEERQRGNFPDRFSGHQFPNYSSELNVNALLLGDSALYLCASSLAGRLVQPQHFGDGTRLSIL.

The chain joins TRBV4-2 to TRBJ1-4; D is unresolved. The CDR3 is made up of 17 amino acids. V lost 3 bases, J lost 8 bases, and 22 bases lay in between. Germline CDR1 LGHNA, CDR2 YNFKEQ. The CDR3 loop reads CASSHESLLEVGEKLFF. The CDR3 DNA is TGTGCCAGCAGCCACGAGTCCCTGTTGGAGGTTGGGGAAAAACTGTTTTTT.

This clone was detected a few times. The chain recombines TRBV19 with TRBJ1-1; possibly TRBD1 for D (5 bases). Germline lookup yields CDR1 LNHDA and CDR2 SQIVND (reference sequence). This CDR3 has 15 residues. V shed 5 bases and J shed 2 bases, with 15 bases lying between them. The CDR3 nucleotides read TGTGCCAGTAGTCCGGGGGACTTAGCCAACACTGAAGCTTTCTTT. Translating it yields CASSPGDLANTEAFF.

The CDR3 coding sequence is TGTGCCAGCTCAGAGGGGACAGCCTACGAGCAGTACTTC. Translated: CASSEGTAYEQYF. The chain uses TRBV18 and TRBJ2-7; TRBD1 aligns across 7 bases. CDR1 is KGHSH, CDR2 LQKENI, per germline. CDR3 length: 13 amino acids. V lost 5 bases and J lost 2; bases outside the gene matches: 3.